This entry concerns a single TCR beta chain. Enrollment of patients from Seattle took place during active infection, with longitudinal follow-up. This sample is drawn from a study of blood T cell repertoires in COVID-19. Turning to the study itself: Donors in the United States, Italy and Spain gave samples during acute or convalescent COVID-19. The analysed material was cDNA or gDNA that came from T cells, B-cell-depleted T cells, or PBMCs.

Germline loops: CDR1 MGHRA, CDR2 YSYEKL. The CDR3 contains 15 residues. The junction had 10 bases not matched to a gene; V was cut back by 2 bases and J by 8 bases. In the authors' methods: Reference gene primer amplification gave estimated nucleated cell counts. Only in-frame clones appear in the TCRdb table, and some are missing; sequencing was by immunoSEQ multiplex PCR. V and J calls and clone size are given by that table; D and trimming were obtained from the DNA. This sample has roughly 180,000 clones, with 60% to 85% found just once. The chain carries TRBV4-1 and TRBJ2-7; TRBD1 matches 9 bases. The source of this sequence is a woman aged 55-70 years with COVID-19, enrolled during active disease. Sequencing was carried out using peripheral blood. The DNA of the CDR3 is TGCGCCAGCAGCCAATCCGGGACAGGGCTTACCCAGCAGTACTTC. Translated: CASSQSGTGLTQQYF.